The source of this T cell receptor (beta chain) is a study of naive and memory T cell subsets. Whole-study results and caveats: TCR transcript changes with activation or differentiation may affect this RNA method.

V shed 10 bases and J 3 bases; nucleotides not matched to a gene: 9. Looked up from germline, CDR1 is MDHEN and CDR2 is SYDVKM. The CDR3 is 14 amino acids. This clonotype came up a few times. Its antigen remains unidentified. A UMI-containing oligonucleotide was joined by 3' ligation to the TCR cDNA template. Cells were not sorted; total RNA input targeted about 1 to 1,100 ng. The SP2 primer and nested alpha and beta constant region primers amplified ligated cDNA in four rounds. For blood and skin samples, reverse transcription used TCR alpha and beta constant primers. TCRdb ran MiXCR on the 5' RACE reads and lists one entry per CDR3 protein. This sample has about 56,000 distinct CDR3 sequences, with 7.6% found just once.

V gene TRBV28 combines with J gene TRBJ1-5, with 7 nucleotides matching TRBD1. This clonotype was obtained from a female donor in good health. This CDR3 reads CATIMDRFNQPQHF. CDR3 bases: TGTGCCACCATTATGGACAGGTTCAATCAGCCCCAGCATTTT.